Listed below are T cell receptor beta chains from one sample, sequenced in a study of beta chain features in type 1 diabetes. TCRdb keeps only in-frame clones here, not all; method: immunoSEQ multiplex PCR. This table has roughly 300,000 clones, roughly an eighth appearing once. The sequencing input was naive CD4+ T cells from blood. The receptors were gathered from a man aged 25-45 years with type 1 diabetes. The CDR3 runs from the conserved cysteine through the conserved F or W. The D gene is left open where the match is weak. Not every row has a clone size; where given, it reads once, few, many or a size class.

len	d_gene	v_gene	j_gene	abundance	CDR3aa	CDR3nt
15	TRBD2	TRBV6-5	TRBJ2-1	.	CASSYSGISKNEQFF	TGTGCCAGCAGTTACAGCGGGATAAGTAAAAATGAGCAGTTCTTC
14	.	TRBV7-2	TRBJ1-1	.	CASSLVQGGTEAFF	TGTGCCAGCAGCTTAGTGCAGGGCGGCACTGAAGCTTTCTTT
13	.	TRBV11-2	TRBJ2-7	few	CASSFQGTYEQYF	TGTGCCAGCAGCTTTCAGGGCACCTACGAGCAGTACTTC
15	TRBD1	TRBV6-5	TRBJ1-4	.	CASSSGGGGREKLFF	TGTGCCAGCAGTTCAGGGGGCGGTGGACGTGAAAAACTGTTTTTT
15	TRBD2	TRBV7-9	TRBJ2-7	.	CASSPGLAGEHEQYF	TGTGCCAGCAGCCCCGGACTAGCGGGAGAACACGAGCAGTACTTC
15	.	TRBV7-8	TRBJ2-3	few	CASSSPTASTDTQYF	TGTGCCAGCAGTTCCCCGACAGCTAGCACAGATACGCAGTATTTT
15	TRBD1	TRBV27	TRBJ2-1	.	CASSSGTGSWNEQFF	TGTGCCAGCAGTTCCGGGACAGGTTCGTGGAATGAGCAGTTCTTC
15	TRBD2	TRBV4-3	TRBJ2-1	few	CASSQGFVAGDEQFF	TGCGCCAGCAGCCAAGGGTTCGTGGCGGGAGACGAGCAGTTCTTC
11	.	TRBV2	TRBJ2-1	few	CASSVFTRGFF	TGTGCCAGCAGTGTTTTCACACGGGGGTTCTTC
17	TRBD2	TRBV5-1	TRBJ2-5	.	CASSPRTSGKYQETQYF	TGCGCCAGCAGCCCGAGGACTAGCGGGAAGTACCAAGAGACCCAGTACTTC
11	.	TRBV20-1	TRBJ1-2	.	CSASRVSGYTF	TGCAGTGCTTCCCGAGTGTCAGGCTACACCTTC
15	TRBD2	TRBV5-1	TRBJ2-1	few	CASSGGGTSHNEQFF	TGCGCCAGCAGCGGGGGGGGGACTAGCCACAATGAGCAGTTCTTC
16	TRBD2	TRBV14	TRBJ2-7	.	CASSQERPGGTHEQYF	TGTGCCAGCAGCCAAGAGCGGCCGGGGGGAACCCACGAGCAGTACTTC
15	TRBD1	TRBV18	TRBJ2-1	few	CASSPGDRVEDEQFF	TGTGCCAGCTCACCGGGGGACAGGGTTGAGGATGAGCAGTTCTTC
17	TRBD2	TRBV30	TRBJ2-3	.	CAWSALKTSGSTDTQYF	TGTGCCTGGAGTGCATTAAAGACTAGCGGGAGCACAGATACGCAGTATTTT
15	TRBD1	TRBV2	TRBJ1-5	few	CASSEQGAGNQPQHF	TGTGCCAGCAGTGAACAGGGGGCTGGCAATCAGCCCCAGCATTTT
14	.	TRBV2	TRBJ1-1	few	CASSDRVPWAEAFF	TGTGCCAGCAGTGACAGGGTACCTTGGGCTGAAGCTTTCTTT
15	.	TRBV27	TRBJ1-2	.	CASSLLNGPSYGYTF	TGTGCCAGCAGTTTACTCAATGGGCCTTCCTATGGCTACACCTTC
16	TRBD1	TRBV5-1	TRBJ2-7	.	CASSLQSNRGTYEQYF	TGCGCCAGCAGCTTGCAATCAAACAGGGGGACCTACGAGCAGTACTTC
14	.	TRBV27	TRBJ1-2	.	CASSLSDSDYGYTF	TGTGCCAGCAGTTTATCGGACTCGGACTATGGCTACACCTTC
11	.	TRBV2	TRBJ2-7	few	CASSSNYEQYF	TGTGCCAGCAGCAGTAACTACGAGCAGTACTTC
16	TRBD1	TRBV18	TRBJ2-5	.	CASSPFQGASEETQYF	TGTGCCAGCTCACCATTTCAGGGGGCTTCGGAGGAGACCCAGTACTTC
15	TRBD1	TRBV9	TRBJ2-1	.	CASSSFGTAYNEQFF	TGTGCCAGCAGCTCTTTTGGGACAGCTTACAATGAGCAGTTCTTC